The present entry profiles one TCR beta chain with its context. This sample was included in a study of blood T cell repertoires in COVID-19. For the study at large: The cDNA or gDNA used as material had been derived from T cells, B-cell-depleted T cells, or PBMCs.

The CDR3 is 14 residues long. Per germline, CDR1 LGHNT and CDR2 FRNRAP. The V end lost 7 bases, the J end lost 0 bases, and 12 bases lay between the germline ends. Authors' methods: Cell counts per sample came from amplifying reference gene primers. The repertoire was sequenced with immunoSEQ multiplex PCR; TCRdb's copy has only in-frame clones and lacks some. The V and J calls and clone size are taken from that table; D and trimming were inferred from the DNA. The sample lists a few hundred thousand clones, about 90% seen once, with roughly 2% in the top ten. This chain links TRBV12-5 with TRBJ1-2; a possible D gene is TRBD1 (5 bases). The sequence was collected from a middle-aged man in a cohort exposed to, infected with or recovered from COVID-19 (not recorded which). The specimen sequenced was PBMCs or T cells enriched from blood (not recorded which). The CDR3 loop is CASAQGFTNYGYTF. The CDR3 DNA reads TGTGCTAGTGCCCAGGGATTTACTAACTATGGCTACACCTTC.